The 21 T cell receptor beta chains below all came from one sample that was sequenced in a study of blood T cells in healthy people across ages. A second roughly 6 to 11 cycle PCR used barcoded and J-beta primers. MiXCR, run by TCRdb on the 5' RACE reads, gives a single entry per CDR3 protein. The table lists over a million distinct CDR3 sequences, under 30% of them singletons. In addition, the sample was reused for a study of T cells of mothers and their children.

Sequences were obtained from blood. Source of these receptors: a girl under 10 years old in good health.

The genes are TRBV6-1 and TRBJ1-4; D possibly corresponds to TRBD1 (6 bases). The CDR3 runs to 11 residues. With 6 bases removed from V and 14 bases from J, the gap between germline ends came to 13 bases. Germline V gene sequence: CDR1 MNHNS, CDR2 SASEGT. In DNA form, the CDR3 reads TGTGCCAGCAGGGACAGTACACGGCTGTTTTTT. It encodes CASRDSTRLFF.

This clonotype was seen at least ten times. The rearrangement links TRBV12-3 or TRBV12-4 to TRBJ1-2, with D maybe TRBD1 (6 bases). Trimming stripped 2 bases from V and 2 bases from J, with 6 bases between. The CDR3 has 13 residues. The CDR3 nucleotides read TGTGCCAGCAGTTTAAGGGGGAACTATGGCTACACCTTC. Translating gives CASSLRGNYGYTF.

The rearrangement joins TRBV3-1 to TRBJ1-6; D remains ambiguous. Deletions cut 5 bases from V and 9 bases from J, with 8 bases between. CDR1 is LGHDT, CDR2 YNNKEL, per germline (reference sequence). This CDR3 is built from 12 residues. CDR3: CASSSEGSPLHF. CDR3 coding DNA: TGTGCCAGCAGCTCAGAGGGTTCACCCCTCCACTTT.

For this clonotype: The conserved closing phenylalanine or tryptophan is absent in this CDR3, likely reflecting a read error. This rearrangement joins TRBV20-1 to TRBJ2-5, with no clear D. Germline-derived CDR1 and CDR2 are DFQATT and SNEGSKA (reference sequence). This CDR3 comprises 11 residues. V gave up 4 bases and J gave up 4 bases, with 7 bases separating them. The CDR3 spells CSAKPLETQYI. The CDR3 nucleotides read TGCAGTGCTAAGCCCCTAGAGACCCAGTACATC.

The chain combines TRBV7-9 with TRBJ2-5; a possible D gene is TRBD1 (6 bases). The assigned J gene may be wrong: the sequence end matches TRBJ2-7 better. CDR1 and CDR2 (germline): SEHNR, FQNEAQ (reference sequence). This CDR3 spans 12 amino acids. DNA for the CDR3: TGTGCCAGCAGCGCCAGGGGAGTCGAGCAGTACTTC. Translated, it gives CASSARGVEQYF.

The gene calls are TRBV20-1 and TRBJ1-4; possibly TRBD1 for D (6 bases). Trimming took 3 bases from V and 3 from J, leaving 17 bases between them. Germline V gene data show CDR1 as DFQATT and CDR2 as SNEGSKA (reference sequence). The CDR3 runs 16 residues. CDR3 region: CSARGVPGASNEKLFF. The CDR3 DNA reads as TGCAGTGCTAGGGGCGTCCCGGGGGCCTCTAATGAAAAACTGTTTTTT.

The J gene is TRBJ2-7, the V gene TRBV10-3, with D maybe TRBD1 (6 bases). Germline V gene sequence: CDR1 ENHRY, CDR2 SYGVKD. Between the trimmed V and J ends, which lost 3 bases and 0 bases, there was a span of 15 bases. The CDR3 contains 16 residues. The CDR3 loop reads CAISDLAGDSSYEQYF. Here the CDR3 DNA reads TGTGCCATCAGTGACCTCGCAGGGGATAGCTCCTACGAGCAGTACTTC.

This clonotype was detected a few times. The genes are TRBV7-9 and TRBJ2-5; D gene ambiguous. Germline V gene data show CDR1 as SEHNR and CDR2 as FQNEAQ (reference sequence). This CDR3 comprises 14 residues. Trimming pared 5 bases from V and 4 bases from J, leaving 14 bases between. The CDR3: CASSPEGSRETQYF. CDR3 DNA: TGTGCCAGCAGCCCCGAAGGTTCTAGAGAGACCCAGTACTTC.

The J gene is TRBJ2-2, the V gene TRBV6-5; 8 nucleotides agree with TRBD1. This CDR3 spans 20 amino acids. The germline V gene has CDR1 MNHEY and CDR2 SVGAGI. The V gene end was trimmed by 4 bases and the J gene end by 4 bases; junction bases not matched to a gene: 20. CDR3 residues: CASSFHTPGTGSIGTGELFF. CDR3 DNA: TGTGCCAGCAGTTTCCATACCCCCGGGACAGGCTCCATAGGCACCGGGGAGCTGTTTTTT.

CDR3 loop: CASSLRGHGAPREETQYF. CDR3 DNA sequence: TGCGCCAGCAGCTTGAGGGGTCACGGGGCGCCAAGGGAAGAGACCCAGTACTTC. The chain recombines TRBV5-1 with TRBJ2-5; the D gene could be TRBD1 or TRBD2 (5 bases each). V was clipped by 1 base and J by 3 bases, with 22 bases between them. Germline V gives CDR1 SGHRS, CDR2 YFSETQ. This CDR3 comprises 18 residues.

This clonotype was observed a handful of times. The rearrangement joins TRBV6-2 or TRBV6-3 to TRBJ2-7; 9 nucleotides line up with TRBD2. The assigned J gene may be wrong: the sequence end matches TRBJ2-5 better. The CDR3 contains 12 residues. Germline V gene data show CDR1 as MNHEY and CDR2 as SVGEGT. DNA for the CDR3: TGTGCCAGCAGAACTAGCGGGGAGACCCAGTACTTC. Amino acids: CASRTSGETQYF.

The chain has TRBV20-1 and TRBJ2-7; TRBD2 aligns across 10 bases. V lost 3 bases, J lost 6 bases, and 11 bases stayed unmatched. From germline, CDR1 is DFQATT and CDR2 SNEGSKA (reference sequence). The CDR3 extends over 15 amino acids. In DNA, the CDR3 is TGCAGTGCTAGTGATTTAAGCGGGAGGGCTTTCGAGCAGTACTTC. Protein sequence: CSASDLSGRAFEQYF.

As to this clonotype: One end of the junction is discordant with germline, which a read error may explain. The V and J genes are TRBV10-3 and TRBJ2-7, with a weak D call TRBD1 (5 bases). CDR3 size: 15 residues. Germline lookup yields CDR1 ENHRY and CDR2 SYGVKD. Here the CDR3 DNA reads TGTGCCATCAGTGCCAGGGCAGGGTCGATGGACGAACAGTACTTC. Amino acids: CAISARAGSMDEQYF.

This clonotype was seen a single time. This sequence joins TRBV20-1 and TRBJ2-4, with 7 bases aligning to TRBD2. Germline CDR1 and CDR2: DFQATT and SNEGSKA (reference sequence). This CDR3 has 17 residues. V was pared by 2 bases and J by 8 bases, with 18 bases of the junction left unmatched. CDR3 coding DNA: TGCAGTGCTAGACCCCTCCTGGCGGGAGTCCGAATGGACATTCAGTACTTC. The encoded protein is CSARPLLAGVRMDIQYF.

As regards this clonotype: No conserved phenylalanine or tryptophan ends this CDR3, so it is likely a read error. The chain employs TRBV12-3 or TRBV12-4 and TRBJ2-7; D is undetermined. V gave up 3 bases and J gave up 0 bases, with 6 bases separating them. The CDR3 sequence is 13 residues long. This CDR3 reads CASSLAISYEQYC. The CDR3 nucleotides read TGTGCCAGCAGTTTGGCCATCTCCTACGAGCAGTACTGC.

This clonotype was observed a handful of times. The V call is TRBV12-3 or TRBV12-4, the J call TRBJ1-1, with 8 bases matching TRBD1. CDR3 length equals 15 residues. With V trimmed by 1 base and J by 3 bases, 4 bases remained unmatched. CDR3 nucleotides: TGTGCCAGCAGTTTAGGACAGGGGTTGTACACTGAAGCTTTCTTT. Translated: CASSLGQGLYTEAFF.

The chain joins TRBV6-5 to TRBJ2-1; TRBD2 matches at 11 bases. The CDR3 sequence is 18 residues long. Trimming took 4 bases from V and 5 from J; bases not matched to a gene: 13. In germline, CDR1 is MNHEY, CDR2 SVGAGI. The CDR3 DNA is TGTGCCAGCAGTTTCTTGGGGGCTAGCGGGGGGAACGACAATGAGCAGTTCTTC. It yields the protein CASSFLGASGGNDNEQFF.

This clonotype has a count of ten or more. This chain connects TRBV27 to TRBJ1-2; weak D call: TRBD1 (6 bases). The CDR3 is 13 amino acids. The V gene lost 5 bases and the J gene lost 4 bases, with 11 bases spanning the gap. The germline gives CDR1 MNHEY, CDR2 SMNVEV (reference sequence). In nucleotides, the CDR3 is TGTGCCAGCAGTCTCGGACAGCTCTATGGCTACACCTTC. Residues: CASSLGQLYGYTF.

This clonotype was seen a few times. The rearrangement links TRBV13 to TRBJ2-5; 13 bases line up with TRBD2. The germline CDR1 and CDR2 sequences are PRHDT and FYEKMQ (reference sequence). The CDR3 loop spans 18 amino acids. V gave up 5 bases and J gave up 5 bases; unmatched junction bases: 14. The CDR3 nucleotides read TGTGCCAGCAGCCCCAAGACTAGCGGGAGGCCCGGGAAGGAGACCCAGTACTTC. Its protein product is CASSPKTSGRPGKETQYF. The full variable domain, completed using reference TRBV13 and TRBJ2-5, is AAGVIQSPRHLIKEKRETATLKCYPIPRHDTVYWYQQGPGQDPQFLISFYEKMQSDKGSIPDRFSAQQFSDYHSELNMSSLELGDSALYFCASSPKTSGRPGKETQYFGPGTRLLVL.

The CDR3 region has the DNA TGTGCCAGCAGTCCTAGAGGACAGGTTAGGGGAGCTTTCTTT. Protein sequence: CASSPRGQVRGAFF. This chain joins TRBV12-3 or TRBV12-4 and TRBJ1-1; TRBD1 matches at 7 bases. The CDR3 has 14 residues. The J segment lost 10 bases and the V segment lost 5 bases, leaving 13 bases of the junction unmatched.

The chain has TRBV5-1 and TRBJ2-1, with 13 bases fitting TRBD2. Germline V CDR1 and CDR2: SGHRS, YFSETQ. Germline trimming cut 4 bases from V and 3 bases from J; bases unmatched to any gene: 10. The CDR3 is made up of 18 amino acids. CDR3 DNA sequence: TGCGCCAGCAGCCCCCAACTAGCGGGAGGGCCAAACTACAATGAGCAGTTCTTC. Protein: CASSPQLAGGPNYNEQFF.